Below are 26 T cell receptor beta chains sequenced from a single sample in a study of T cell responses to AZD1222 COVID-19 vaccine. Here immunoSEQ multiplex PCR was the method, and the copy in TCRdb shows in-frame clones only, minus some. The sample has roughly 120,000 clones; about 91% are singletons. The sample in question was peripheral blood, obtained 28 days after the second AZD1222 dose. The receptors were gathered from an adult who received the AZD1222 COVID-19 vaccine.

The genes are TRBV7-3 and TRBJ1-6; the match to TRBD1 covers 8 bases. The CDR3 runs to 18 residues. The V segment lost 0 bases and the J segment 4 bases; nucleotides outside the gene matches: 8. Per the germline V gene, CDR1 is SGHTA and CDR2 is FQGTGA. The CDR3 sequence: CASSLTPRDRPYNSPLHF. The CDR3 DNA reads as TGTGCCAGCAGCTTAACGCCACGGGACAGGCCGTATAATTCACCCCTCCACTTT.

As for this clone: Other DNA sequences in this specimen translate into the identical CDR3. The V gene is TRBV28, the J gene TRBJ1-6, with 7 bases aligning to TRBD1. Germline V gene sequence: CDR1 MDHEN, CDR2 SYDVKM. This CDR3 spans 14 amino acids. V lost 5 bases to trimming and J lost 9 bases; unmatched junction nucleotides: 7. The CDR3 sequence is CASSLRQGGSPLHF. The CDR3 bases are TGTGCCAGCAGTCTCCGTCAGGGGGGTTCACCCCTCCACTTT.

V is TRBV27 and J is TRBJ1-6; D uncertain. V lost 2 bases to trimming and J lost 1 base, with 9 bases between them. Germline CDR1 MNHEY, CDR2 SMNVEV (reference sequence). The CDR3 has 16 amino acids. CDR3 sequence: CASSLSITSYNSPLHF. In DNA, the CDR3 is TGTGCCAGCAGTTTAAGTATAACTTCCTATAATTCACCCCTCCACTTT.

The chain has TRBV25-1 and TRBJ1-6; TRBD1 agrees at 10 bases. The germline V gene encodes CDR1 MGHDK and CDR2 SYGVNS. The CDR3 runs to 15 residues. After removal of 8 bases from V and 7 bases from J, the junction contained 8 bases not matched to a gene. The CDR3 spells CASGLPGQGNSPLHF. The CDR3, as DNA: TGTGCCAGCGGACTGCCGGGACAGGGGAATTCACCCCTCCACTTT.

This clone was counted a single time. The chain links TRBV18 to TRBJ2-7; the D gene is possibly TRBD1 (6 bases). V dropped 3 bases and J dropped 2 bases, with 11 bases sitting between them. CDR3 size: 14 residues. The germline V gene encodes CDR1 KGHSH and CDR2 LQKENI. The CDR3 DNA sequence: TGTGCCAGCTCACCCCATAGGGACACCTACGAGCAGTACTTC. Translating gives CASSPHRDTYEQYF.

V usage is TRBV28 and J usage is TRBJ1-2; D unresolved. V was trimmed by 8 bases and J by 4 bases, leaving 14 bases between them. Germline V gene data show CDR1 as MDHEN and CDR2 as SYDVKM. This CDR3 comprises 13 residues. The CDR3, as DNA: TGTGCCAGCTCCCTAAGATCCGGCTATGGCTACACCTTC. It specifies CASSLRSGYGYTF.

V usage is TRBV5-6 and J usage is TRBJ1-6; D perhaps matches TRBD1 (6 bases). This CDR3 is built from 16 residues. V lost 2 bases, J lost 2 bases, and 11 bases lay in between. CDR1 is SGHDT, CDR2 YYEEEE, per germline. CDR3 in amino acids: CASSLTGFAYNSPLHF. CDR3 DNA: TGTGCCAGCAGCTTAACAGGGTTTGCCTATAATTCACCCCTCCACTTT.

The chain couples TRBV18 to TRBJ1-1, with a weak D call TRBD1 (5 bases). The CDR3 extends over 15 amino acids. The V end was cut by 1 base, the J end by 3 bases, with 12 bases between. The germline CDR1 and CDR2 sequences are KGHSH and LQKENI. In DNA form, the CDR3 reads TGTGCCAGCTCACCACGGAGGGGTTCGGACACTGAAGCTTTCTTT. Amino acids: CASSPRRGSDTEAFF.

V and J are TRBV18 and TRBJ1-5; D may be TRBD1 (5 bases). Trimming pared 3 bases from V and 2 bases from J, leaving 11 bases between. Germline values: CDR1 KGHSH, CDR2 LQKENI. CDR3 length equals 15 residues. CDR3 coding DNA: TGTGCCAGCTCACCGACTCGAGGGGGCAATCAGCCCCAGCATTTT. It is translated as CASSPTRGGNQPQHF.

This chain uses TRBV5-6 with TRBJ1-5; D is possibly TRBD1 (5 bases). Trimming took 2 bases from V and 0 from J, leaving 9 bases between them. Germline values: CDR1 SGHDT, CDR2 YYEEEE. CDR3 length: 15 residues. CDR3 residues: CASSFRRGSNQPQHF. The CDR3 DNA is TGTGCCAGCAGCTTTCGAAGGGGTAGCAATCAGCCCCAGCATTTT.

The chain employs TRBV5-1 and TRBJ1-1; 8 nucleotides agree with TRBD1. The length of the CDR3 is 14 residues. Germline V gene data show CDR1 as SGHRS and CDR2 as YFSETQ. After removal of 3 bases from V and 7 bases from J, the junction contained 8 bases not matched to a gene. The CDR3 sequence is CASSSITGGNEAFF. The CDR3 nucleotides are TGCGCCAGCAGCTCGATTACAGGGGGTAATGAAGCTTTCTTT.

This chain joins TRBV4-2 and TRBJ2-3; unclear D gene. V lost 4 bases and J 3 bases, leaving 11 bases between the germline ends. The CDR3 totals 14 residues. CDR1 LGHNA and CDR2 YNFKEQ come from the germline V gene. The CDR3 loop is CASSREIGTDTQYF. In DNA, the CDR3 is TGTGCCAGCAGCCGAGAGATAGGTACAGATACGCAGTATTTT.

The chain recombines TRBV9 with TRBJ1-4, with 10 nucleotides matching TRBD1. Germline CDR1 reads SGDLS; CDR2 reads YYNGEE. This CDR3 contains 17 residues. The V and J ends lost 4 bases and 2 bases, in that order; junction bases with no gene match: 8. CDR3 in amino acids: CASSPGTGDVTNEKLFF. As DNA, the CDR3 is TGTGCCAGCAGCCCTGGGACAGGGGATGTGACTAATGAAAAACTGTTTTTT.

The chain is built from TRBV11-2 and TRBJ1-3; no clear D gene. The ends were cut back, 1 base at V and 0 bases at J, with 7 bases in the middle. The germline CDR1 and CDR2 sequences are SGHAT and FQNNGV. This CDR3 comprises 15 residues. The CDR3 sequence: CASSLGETSGNTIYF. CDR3 nucleotide sequence: TGTGCCAGCAGCTTAGGAGAGACCTCTGGAAACACCATATATTTT.

The V and J genes are TRBV4-3 and TRBJ2-1; no reliable D call. The CDR3 extends over 16 amino acids. Per the germline V gene, CDR1 is LGHNA and CDR2 is YSLEER. The ends were cut back, 3 bases at V and 5 bases at J, with 17 bases in the middle. Here the CDR3 reads CASSHTNQELHNEQFF. CDR3 nucleotide sequence: TGCGCCAGCAGCCACACAAATCAGGAACTCCACAATGAGCAGTTCTTC.

This sequence joins TRBV5-4 and TRBJ2-1; possibly TRBD1 for D (6 bases). Trimming cost V 0 bases and J 15 bases, with 19 bases left between them. The CDR3 totals 14 residues. Germline V gives CDR1 SGHNT, CDR2 YYREEE (reference sequence). The CDR3 coding sequence is TGTGCCAGCAGCTTGGATAGGACAGATTTCAACGGGTTCTTC. It is translated as CASSLDRTDFNGFF.

The chain is built from TRBV5-4 and TRBJ2-6; TRBD1 aligns across 8 bases. The CDR3 extends over 17 amino acids. Trimming took 0 bases from V and 11 from J; bases not matched to a gene: 13. Germline lookup yields CDR1 SGHNT and CDR2 YYREEE (reference sequence). Written as DNA, the CDR3 is TGTGCCAGCAGCTTGGGGGGGACAGGACCCATGCGGCACGTCCTGACTTTC. This sequence encodes CASSLGGTGPMRHVLTF.

V and J are TRBV19 and TRBJ1-5, with D hard to call. V lost 3 bases, J lost 4 bases, and 13 bases lay in between. Germline assignment: CDR1 LNHDA and CDR2 SQIVND (reference sequence). The CDR3 sequence is 15 residues long. Here the CDR3 DNA reads TGTGCCAGTAGTATCGGGTTAGGGCTGAATCAGCCCCAGCATTTT. Translation gives CASSIGLGLNQPQHF.

V gene TRBV2 combines with J gene TRBJ1-2; D call uncertain. Trimming took off 8 bases at V and 0 bases at J, with 7 bases between the two ends. The germline gives CDR1 SNHLY, CDR2 FYNNEI. The CDR3 is 12 residues long. CDR3 sequence (DNA): TGTGCCAGCTCCCAGTCTAACTATGGCTACACCTTC. Translating it yields CASSQSNYGYTF.

The rearrangement joins TRBV6-5 to TRBJ1-5; no definite D call. Germline loops: CDR1 MNHEY, CDR2 SVGAGI. This CDR3 contains 14 residues. Deletions cut 7 bases from V and 3 bases from J, with 13 bases between. CDR3 in amino acids: CASTSTELNQPQHF. The CDR3 bases are TGTGCCAGCACCTCAACTGAACTCAATCAGCCCCAGCATTTT.

The chain has TRBV12-5 and TRBJ2-1; 11 positions agree with TRBD2. Germline CDR1 and CDR2: LGHNT and FRNRAP. CDR3 length: 18 amino acids. J gave up 3 bases and V 2 bases, and 9 bases lay outside the gene matches. CDR3 sequence reads: CASGLSGASGGLYNEQFF. In DNA, the CDR3 is TGTGCTAGTGGTTTGTCTGGGGCTAGCGGGGGGCTCTACAATGAGCAGTTCTTC.

The chain couples TRBV7-2 to TRBJ1-3; 7 bases agree with TRBD1. This CDR3 is built from 17 residues. The V segment lost 4 bases and the J segment 0 bases; nucleotides outside the gene matches: 9. Germline V gene sequence: CDR1 SGHTA, CDR2 FQGNSA. In nucleotides, the CDR3 is TGTGCCAGCAGCTCCATTGGGACAGCCAACTCTGGAAACACCATATATTTT. Protein sequence: CASSSIGTANSGNTIYF.

The genes are TRBV6-5 and TRBJ1-1; D is perhaps TRBD1 (6 bases). This CDR3 has 16 amino acids. V was shortened by 2 bases and J by 2 bases, with 15 bases between the two germline ends. The germline V gene has CDR1 MNHEY and CDR2 SVGAGI. CDR3 residues: CASSYRGGPPNTEAFF. CDR3 coding DNA: TGTGCCAGCAGTTACAGGGGGGGACCACCAAACACTGAAGCTTTCTTT.

This chain joins TRBV19 and TRBJ1-1; TRBD1 aligns across 9 bases. V gave up 5 bases and J gave up 5 bases; unmatched junction bases: 6. Germline CDR1 and CDR2: LNHDA and SQIVND (reference sequence). The CDR3 is made up of 14 amino acids. The CDR3 here is CASSQQGARTEAFF. The CDR3 DNA sequence: TGTGCCAGTAGTCAACAGGGGGCGCGGACTGAAGCTTTCTTT.

CDR3 in amino acids: CASSYSPGGTYNEQFF. The DNA of the CDR3 is TGTGCCAGCAGTTACTCCCCGGGAGGGACCTACAATGAGCAGTTCTTC. The chain employs TRBV6-5 and TRBJ2-1; TRBD2 aligns across 8 bases. V gave up 0 bases and J gave up 2 bases; unmatched junction bases: 3. The germline CDR1 and CDR2 sequences are MNHEY and SVGAGI. The CDR3 is made up of 16 amino acids.

This clone was counted a few times. The rearrangement links TRBV4-1 to TRBJ1-1; perhaps TRBD1 as D (5 bases). This CDR3 has 20 residues. V gave up 0 bases and J gave up 2 bases, with 25 bases separating them. Germline loops: CDR1 MGHRA, CDR2 YSYEKL. The CDR3 sequence: CASSQEWTGGRIYPNTEAFF. The CDR3 DNA sequence: TGCGCCAGCAGCCAAGAGTGGACGGGGGGACGGATTTATCCAAACACTGAAGCTTTCTTT.